The clone carrying this TCR beta chain was seen only a few times. The data were obtained in a study of graft-versus-host responses after intestinal transplantation. Clones were read by immunoSEQ multiplex PCR, and TCRdb kept only the in-frame ones, dropping some. The sample has tens of thousands of clones; about 90% are singletons. From germline, CDR1 is ENHRY and CDR2 SYGVKD. CDR3 length: 12 residues. Trimming shortened V by 6 bases and J by 2 bases, and 8 bases separated the two germline ends. The sequence came from a human patient who received an intestinal transplant, so some T cells may come from the graft donor. The material sequenced was PBMCs, taken roughly 95 weeks after intestinal transplant. The chain joins TRBV10-3 to TRBJ2-7; weak D call: TRBD1 (5 bases). The CDR3 DNA is TGTGCCATCAGGGCAGGGACCTACGAGCAGTACTTC. This codes for CAIRAGTYEQYF.